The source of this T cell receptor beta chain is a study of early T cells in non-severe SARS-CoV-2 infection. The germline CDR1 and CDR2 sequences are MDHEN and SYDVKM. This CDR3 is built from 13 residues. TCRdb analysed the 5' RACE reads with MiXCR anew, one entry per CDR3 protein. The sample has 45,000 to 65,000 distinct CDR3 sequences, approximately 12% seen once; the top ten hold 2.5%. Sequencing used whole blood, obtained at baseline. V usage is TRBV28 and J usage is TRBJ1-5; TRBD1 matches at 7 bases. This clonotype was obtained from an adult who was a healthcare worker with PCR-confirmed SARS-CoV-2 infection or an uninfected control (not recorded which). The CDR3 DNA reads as TGTGCAGTATTCCGGGACAGAAATCAGCCCCAGCATTTT. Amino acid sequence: CAVFRDRNQPQHF.